Each of the 15 T cell receptor beta chains below was sequenced from the same sample in a study of regulatory T cells in long-lasting Graves disease. With iRepertoire HTBI primers and Arm-PCR of CDR3 regions, TCR beta libraries were built. TCRdb redid the calling of the multiplex PCR reads with MiXCR, one entry per CDR3 protein. This table holds roughly 260,000 distinct CDR3 sequences, about 18% found once. Time point given: newly diagnosed GD, antithyroid drugs for less than 3 months. The authors made the TCR library using RNA they extracted from PBMCs. The same specimen was also included in a second study, on T cells in Graves' hyperthyroidism and ophthalmopathy.

The specimen was peripheral blood mononuclear cells (PBMCs), collected at new diagnosis, from a patient treated with antithyroid drugs. Every receptor here comes from a woman between 25 and 40 years old with Graves disease.

This clonotype was seen repeatedly, ten times or more. The CDR3 spells CSVENRGLTDTQYF. CDR3 in DNA: TGCAGCGTTGAAAACAGGGGGCTCACAGATACGCAGTATTTT. The rearrangement links TRBV29-1 to TRBJ2-3; 9 nucleotides align to TRBD1. Germline assignment: CDR1 SQVTM and CDR2 ANQGSEA. The V gene end was trimmed by 2 bases and the J gene end by 2 bases; junction bases not matched to a gene: 2. The CDR3 is 14 residues long.

A few counts support this clonotype. This chain uses TRBV11-3 with TRBJ2-2; D unclear. Trimming took off 2 bases at V and 0 bases at J, with 4 bases between the two ends. The CDR3 length is 14 residues. CDR1 is SGHNT and CDR2 is YENEEA in the germline V gene. The CDR3 sequence: CASSLSANTGELFF. The CDR3 nucleotides are TGTGCCAGCAGCTTAAGCGCGAACACCGGGGAGCTGTTTTTT.

The chain uses TRBV28 and TRBJ2-7; D call uncertain. The CDR3 covers 15 residues. The V gene's germline CDR1 is MDHEN and CDR2 SYDVKM. V was cut by 4 bases and J by 7 bases, with 20 bases left in between. The CDR3 loop reads CASSSRARVEKEQYF. DNA of the CDR3: TGTGCCAGCAGTTCCCGGGCCCGGGTTGAGAAGGAGCAGTACTTC.

The table lists this clonotype with a few counts. This rearrangement joins TRBV4-1 to TRBJ1-3; tentative D call: TRBD1 (6 bases). CDR3 length: 15 amino acids. Trimming cost V 6 bases and J 0 bases, with 12 bases left between them. Germline lookup yields CDR1 MGHRA and CDR2 YSYEKL. The CDR3 protein is CASRGQASSGNTIYF. The CDR3 region has the DNA TGCGCCAGCAGGGGACAAGCGAGCTCTGGAAACACCATATATTTT.

In this sample, this clonotype turned up many times. The gene calls are TRBV6-1 and TRBJ2-3; 8 bases align to TRBD2. The trim removed 6 bases at V and 2 bases at J, leaving 10 bases unmatched. This CDR3 region has 16 residues. Germline CDR1 and CDR2: MNHNS and SASEGT. CDR3 nucleotide sequence: TGTGCCAGCAGGTGGGCAGCGGGGGCTTACACAGATACGCAGTATTTT. It yields the protein CASRWAAGAYTDTQYF.

There are many counts of this clonotype. The chain uses TRBV18 and TRBJ2-1, with D tentatively TRBD2 (5 bases). Trimming cost V 0 bases and J 4 bases, with 10 bases left between them. Germline V gives CDR1 KGHSH, CDR2 LQKENI. This CDR3 is built from 15 residues. The CDR3 coding sequence is TGTGCCAGCTCACCACCCGGAGGAGAGTACAATGAGCAGTTCTTC. Translated, it gives CASSPPGGEYNEQFF.

This clonotype appeared many times. The chain joins TRBV12-3 or TRBV12-4 to TRBJ1-1; a weak D match, TRBD1 (5 bases). The CDR3 runs 13 residues. Trimming left V 8 bases short and J 3 bases short, with 13 bases between. The CDR3, as DNA: TGTGCCAGCCATCCAACAGGCGACACTGAAGCTTTCTTT. Protein: CASHPTGDTEAFF.

This clonotype was observed many times. The CDR3 sequence: CASSIDMRGRSNQPQHF. CDR3 coding DNA: TGTGCCAGTAGTATAGATATGAGGGGGAGAAGCAATCAGCCCCAGCATTTT. The chain couples TRBV19 to TRBJ1-5; TRBD1 is a possible D gene (6 bases). The V gene lost 0 bases and the J gene lost 1 base, with 13 bases spanning the gap. The germline CDR1 and CDR2 sequences are LNHDA and SQIVND (reference sequence). The length of the CDR3 is 17 residues.

This clonotype was seen repeatedly, ten times or more. The genes are TRBV19 and TRBJ1-1, with D unresolved. V dropped 3 bases and J dropped 12 bases, with 14 bases sitting between them. Germline assignment: CDR1 LNHDA and CDR2 SQIVND (reference sequence). The CDR3 has 12 residues. The CDR3 sequence: CASSMSDVITFF. The CDR3 nucleotides read TGTGCCAGTAGTATGTCGGACGTAATAACTTTCTTT.

This clonotype was picked up a small number of times. The chain combines TRBV10-3 with TRBJ2-1; D not certain. V was cut by 3 bases and J by 10 bases, with 10 bases left in between. CDR1 and CDR2 (germline): ENHRY, SYGVKD. This CDR3 contains 12 residues. In DNA form, the CDR3 reads TGTGCCATCAGTGAAAGGCTGGGGGAGCAGTTCTTC. Translating it yields CAISERLGEQFF.

This clonotype was observed at least ten times. The chain joins TRBV7-6 to TRBJ2-1, with no clear D. The CDR3 length is 13 residues. The germline V gene encodes CDR1 SGHVS and CDR2 FNYEAQ. V was trimmed by 2 bases and J by 8 bases, leaving 10 bases between them. The CDR3 DNA follows: TGTGCCAGCAGCTTACTGGGGATGGATGAGCAGTTCTTC. Encoded protein: CASSLLGMDEQFF.

V and J are TRBV6-1 and TRBJ1-5; no firm D call. The CDR3 sequence is 12 residues long. Trimming left V 3 bases short and J 4 bases short, with 4 bases between. Per the germline V gene, CDR1 is MNHNS and CDR2 is SASEGT. CDR3 region: CASSDANQPQHF. CDR3 DNA sequence: TGTGCCAGCAGTGATGCTAATCAGCCCCAGCATTTT.

The sample holds many counts of this clonotype. The chain links TRBV12-3 or TRBV12-4 to TRBJ1-5, with a possible D match to TRBD1 (5 bases). This CDR3 comprises 13 residues. V was clipped by 6 bases and J by 9 bases, with 15 bases between them. CDR3 nucleotides: TGTGCCAGCAGCTCAGGGTCAAATGGGCCCCAGCATTTT. It yields the protein CASSSGSNGPQHF.

The chain has TRBV20-1 and TRBJ2-1; D is uncertain. The germline gives CDR1 DFQATT, CDR2 SNEGSKA (reference sequence). V was shortened by 2 bases and J by 5 bases, with 10 bases between the two germline ends. The CDR3 is made up of 13 amino acids. The CDR3 protein is CSARSPRHNEQFF. The CDR3, as DNA: TGCAGTGCTAGAAGCCCTCGCCACAATGAGCAGTTCTTC.

This clonotype was counted many times. The V and J genes are TRBV27 and TRBJ1-1; 10 nucleotides align to TRBD1. The CDR3 totals 14 residues. CDR1 MNHEY and CDR2 SMNVEV come from the germline V gene (reference sequence). The V gene end was trimmed by 8 bases and the J gene end by 1 base; junction bases not matched to a gene: 4. For the CDR3, the DNA is TGTGCCAGCGGAAGGACAGGGGGGAACACTGAAGCTTTCTTT. Translated, it gives CASGRTGGNTEAFF.